These 7 T cell receptor beta chains were all obtained from the same sample, sequenced in a study of cytomegalovirus exposure and HLA in healthy donors. Assay: immunoSEQ multiplex PCR; the TCRdb copy retains only in-frame clones and omits some. The data contain roughly 82,000 clones, 90% to 95% of them singletons. Sequenced sample: PBMCs. These TCRs come from a man younger than 35 in good health and CMV-seronegative.

The chain joins TRBV5-1 to TRBJ2-2; D remains ambiguous. The germline CDR1 and CDR2 sequences are SGHRS and YFSETQ. CDR3 size: 14 residues. The V and J ends lost 0 bases and 1 base respectively, with 4 bases between them. The CDR3 coding sequence is TGCGCCAGCAGCTTGGCAGAGAACACCGGGGAGCTGTTTTTT. This sequence encodes CASSLAENTGELFF.

The chain has TRBV11-2 and TRBJ1-4, with D possibly being TRBD1 (5 bases). The length of the CDR3 is 15 residues. V was cut by 3 bases and J by 7 bases, with 15 bases left in between. Germline V gene lookup returns CDR1 SGHAT and CDR2 FQNNGV. The DNA of the CDR3 is TGTGCCAGCAGCTTTTGGCAGGGTATGGGTGAAAAACTGTTTTTT. It encodes CASSFWQGMGEKLFF.

The chain uses TRBV18 and TRBJ2-3, with 9 nucleotides matching TRBD1. Per germline, CDR1 KGHSH and CDR2 LQKENI. CDR3 length: 15 residues. V dropped 6 bases and J dropped 5; count of bases not matched to a gene: 9. CDR3 nucleotides: TGTGCCAGCTCTCAGAACAGGGGGCTGGGAGATACGCAGTATTTT. It yields the protein CASSQNRGLGDTQYF.

The V call is TRBV12-5, the J call TRBJ1-1, with unresolved D. Trimming left V 2 bases short and J 11 bases short, with 9 bases between. The CDR3 spans 11 residues. Germline V gene lookup returns CDR1 LGHNT and CDR2 FRNRAP. CDR3 sequence: CASGLSSEAFF. The CDR3 DNA reads as TGTGCTAGTGGTTTGTCGTCGGAGGCTTTCTTT.

This clone was observed once. The rearrangement joins TRBV7-2 to TRBJ1-1, with D possibly being TRBD1 (5 bases). CDR3 length equals 15 residues. V lost 1 base, J lost 4 bases, and 13 bases lay in between. CDR1 is SGHTA, CDR2 FQGNSA, per germline. CDR3 nucleotide sequence: TGTGCCAGCAGCTTAGATCGGGGGATGGGCACTGAAGCTTTCTTT. It translates to CASSLDRGMGTEAFF.

The chain links TRBV6-5 to TRBJ2-7, with D hard to call. CDR1 MNHEY and CDR2 SVGAGI come from the germline V gene. Trimming stripped 0 bases from V and 0 bases from J, with 6 bases between. The CDR3 covers 14 residues. The CDR3 loop reads CASSYSAGSYEQYF. CDR3 DNA sequence: TGTGCCAGCAGTTACTCGGCAGGCTCCTACGAGCAGTACTTC.

The rearrangement links TRBV18 to TRBJ1-6; TRBD1 is a possible D gene (6 bases). V was pared by 3 bases and J by 7 bases, with 13 bases between. The CDR3 totals 15 residues. Germline loops: CDR1 KGHSH, CDR2 LQKENI. Here the CDR3 DNA reads TGTGCCAGCTCACCTGTGGGGGGGGGCAATTCACCCCTCCACTTT. Translated, it gives CASSPVGGGNSPLHF.